A selection of T cell receptor beta chains follows, all from one sample in a study of Tregs in tolerant kidney transplant recipients. Clones were sequenced by immunoSEQ multiplex PCR, and TCRdb holds only the in-frame ones, with some missing. The table lists 45,000 or so clones, roughly nine tenths of them singletons, with roughly 15% in the top ten. The sequenced sample was CD8+ T cells from blood (PBMCs), obtained 12 months after the transplant. Receptors originate from a human patient who received a combined kidney and bone marrow transplant. Some T cells may trace back to the graft donor. The CDR3 runs from the conserved cysteine through the conserved F or W.

TRBJ1-2 TRBV21-1 CASSKVWPYGYTF
TRBJ2-2 TRBV19 CASSTMDRGPTGELFF
TRBJ1-5 TRBV28 CASGHGQPQHF
TRBJ2-7 TRBV11-3 CASSTSDEQYF
TRBJ1-3 TRBV4-3 CASSQDQGGPGNTIYF
TRBJ2-6 TRBV27 CASSLNRWGQSGANVLTF
TRBJ1-3 TRBV4-3 CASSQDAGRSRNTIYF
TRBJ2-1 TRBV27 CASSPIQGARYNEQFF
TRBJ1-5 TRBV30 CAWTEGGGNQPQHF
TRBJ2-1 TRBV7-3 CASSLGGGTYNEQFF
- TRBV9 CASSVAPDEWGDEQYF
TRBJ1-1 TRBV19 CASSFGQGNTEAFF
TRBJ1-4 TRBV19 CASSDSEGDRISF
TRBJ2-7 TRBV18 CASSPPKTKQGAREQYF
TRBJ2-4 TRBV28 CASSLVGVAGGLSKNIQYF
TRBJ1-4 TRBV19 CASSISRGEKLFF
TRBJ2-5 TRBV15 CATSPRRGRGETQYF
TRBJ2-5 TRBV6-1 CASSEIGIGETQYF
TRBJ1-3 TRBV13 CASSFWTGGNTIYF
TRBJ2-7 TRBV7-9 CASSLATDTEQEYF
TRBJ2-5 TRBV19 CASSKMTSGGALETQYF
TRBJ2-3 TRBV13 CASSSRVDLYSTDTQYF
TRBJ2-1 TRBV15 CATSSGLAPSSYNEQFF
TRBJ2-1 TRBV7-9 CASSSGQLANEQFF
TRBJ1-1 TRBV4-3 CASSQPGQGRSEAFF
TRBJ2-1 TRBV7-8 CASSWPGAGDYNEQFF
TRBJ2-7 TRBV2 CASRYTSPEQYF
TRBJ2-1 TRBV29-1 CSVEDGQSLYNEQFF
TRBJ2-7 TRBV7-7 CASSLAPLGQGAVEQYF